The 12 T cell receptor beta chains below come from one sample, sequenced in a study of quantifying T cell responses using KT2 cells. Whole-study context: Reverse transcription used primers in the TCR alpha and beta constant regions.

The cDNA 3' end received a ligated oligonucleotide with a UMI. An equimolar mix of RC1.1 and RC1.2 primed the beta chain across TRBC1 and TRBC2. TCRdb processed the UMI-ligation and nested PCR reads anew with MiXCR; each CDR3 protein has one entry. The sample has 30,000 or so distinct CDR3 sequences, 7.3% seen once. Input material: PBMCs spiked with cells of the T cell clone KT2. All receptors come from a human donor.

The rearrangement uses TRBV5-5 and TRBJ1-1, with TRBD1 matching 8 bases. The germline CDR1 and CDR2 sequences are SGHKS and YYEKEE (reference sequence). The CDR3 runs to 15 residues. The trim removed 4 bases at V and 0 bases at J, leaving 5 bases unmatched. CDR3 nucleotide sequence: TGTGCCAGCAGCGCCCGCAGGGGGCTGAACACTGAAGCTTTCTTT. Translated, it gives CASSARRGLNTEAFF.

This clonotype was picked up many times. Since no conserved phenylalanine or tryptophan closes the CDR3, a read error is the likely cause. It is unclear where the CDR3 begins or ends on the DNA, so no DNA is shown, and the CDR3 is as TCRdb lists it. The CDR3 spells CSAQTTGQGVQC. This chain uses TRBV20-1 with TRBJ2-7; TRBD1 is the table's D call and was not checked against the DNA. The CDR3 numbers 12 amino acids, ends counted. Germline V gives CDR1 DFQATT, CDR2 SNEGSKA (reference sequence).

This clonotype came up a few times. V usage is TRBV5-6 and J usage is TRBJ1-2; tentative D call: TRBD1 (5 bases). The V gene lost 0 bases and the J gene lost 4 bases, with 10 bases spanning the gap. Germline CDR1 and CDR2: SGHDT and YYEEEE. The CDR3 is made up of 14 amino acids. The CDR3, as DNA: TGTGCCAGCAGCTTGGTTGGGGGAAGCTATGGCTACACCTTC. Its translation is CASSLVGGSYGYTF.

The V gene is TRBV6-2 or TRBV6-3, the J gene TRBJ1-5; 9 bases line up with TRBD1. Trimming cost V 5 bases and J 1 base; bases outside gene matches: 12. The CDR3 has 18 residues. CDR1 and CDR2 from the germline V gene are MNHEY and SVGEGT. The CDR3 nucleotides read TGTGCCAGCAGTCGGGACAGGGTAAAGGTGTGGAGCAATCAGCCCCAGCATTTT. This codes for CASSRDRVKVWSNQPQHF.

Many counts were recorded for this clonotype. The chain employs TRBV20-1 and TRBJ2-7; 8 nucleotides match TRBD1. From germline, CDR1 is DFQATT and CDR2 SNEGSKA (reference sequence). There are 14 residues in the CDR3. Trimming at V came to 6 bases and at J to 3 bases, leaving 10 bases not matched to a gene. The CDR3 protein is CSAGTGTGLYEQYF. The DNA for the CDR3 is TGCAGTGCCGGGACCGGGACAGGACTCTACGAGCAGTACTTC.

This clonotype was seen many times. J is TRBJ1-1 and V is TRBV4-1, with 7 positions matching TRBD1. Trimming at V came to 2 bases and at J to 10 bases, leaving 13 bases not matched to a gene. The CDR3 contains 15 residues. CDR1 is MGHRA, CDR2 YSYEKL, per germline. This chain's CDR3 is CASSQKGRGGERAFF. Here the CDR3 DNA reads TGCGCCAGCAGCCAAAAAGGCAGGGGGGGAGAAAGAGCTTTCTTT.

A few counts support this clonotype. The chain has TRBV29-1 and TRBJ2-3; weak D call: TRBD2 (5 bases). CDR1 and CDR2 from the germline V gene are SQVTM and ANQGSEA. CDR3 length: 12 amino acids. With 3 bases removed from V and 3 bases from J, the gap between germline ends came to 7 bases. The CDR3 DNA is TGCAGCGTTGATTCGGGGACAGATACGCAGTATTTT. This codes for CSVDSGTDTQYF.

This clonotype was seen ten or more times. The genes are TRBV3-1 and TRBJ1-6; TRBD1 might be the D (5 bases). The CDR3 extends over 15 amino acids. The germline V gene has CDR1 LGHDT and CDR2 YNNKEL (reference sequence). V lost 1 base to trimming and J lost 10 bases, with 14 bases between them. In DNA form, the CDR3 reads TGTGCCAGCAGCCAAGGTCTGGGGGTTCAGTCACCCCTCCACTTT. Encoded protein: CASSQGLGVQSPLHF. The whole variable domain, remainder taken from reference TRBV3-1 and TRBJ1-6, is DTAVSQTPKYLVTQMGNDKSIKCEQNLGHDTMYWYKQDSKKFLKIMFSYNNKELIINETVPNRFSPKSPDKAHLNLHINSLELGDSAVYFCASSQGLGVQSPLHFGNGTRLTVT.

This clonotype was picked up one time. A much larger clone is a single base away; this may be a read error. Because the CDR3's place on the DNA is in doubt, the DNA is left out and the CDR3 is given as listed by TCRdb. This rearrangement joins TRBV6-5 to TRBJ1-2. Per germline, CDR1 MNHEY and CDR2 SVGAGI. 12 amino acids form the CDR3, both terminal residues included. CDR3 sequence: CAAYRGVYGCTF.

V gene TRBV25-1 combines with J gene TRBJ2-3; possibly TRBD1 for D (5 bases). Germline-derived CDR1 and CDR2 are MGHDK and SYGVNS. V dropped 6 bases and J dropped 11 bases, with 9 bases sitting between them. This CDR3 has 10 amino acids. The CDR3 DNA reads as TGTGCCAGCAGAGGGGTTAAGCAGTATTTT. This gives the protein CASRGVKQYF.

This clonotype was observed a few times. The chain is built from TRBV5-1 and TRBJ2-2, with 13 bases aligning to TRBD2. The V gene end was trimmed by 1 base and the J gene end by 6 bases; junction bases not matched to a gene: 0. The CDR3 is 15 amino acids. Germline CDR1 reads SGHRS; CDR2 reads YFSETQ. Here the CDR3 DNA reads TGCGCCAGCAGCTTGACTAGCGGGAGGGCCGGGGAGCTGTTTTTT. The encoded protein is CASSLTSGRAGELFF.

This clonotype occurred many times. V is TRBV7-9 and J is TRBJ1-1; 7 nucleotides match TRBD1. The germline CDR1 and CDR2 sequences are SEHNR and FQNEAQ (reference sequence). The V segment lost 5 bases and the J segment 0 bases; nucleotides outside the gene matches: 6. The CDR3 totals 15 residues. The DNA of the CDR3 is TGTGCCAGCAGCCCAGGGGGGGCTGTGAACACTGAAGCTTTCTTT. The encoded protein is CASSPGGAVNTEAFF.